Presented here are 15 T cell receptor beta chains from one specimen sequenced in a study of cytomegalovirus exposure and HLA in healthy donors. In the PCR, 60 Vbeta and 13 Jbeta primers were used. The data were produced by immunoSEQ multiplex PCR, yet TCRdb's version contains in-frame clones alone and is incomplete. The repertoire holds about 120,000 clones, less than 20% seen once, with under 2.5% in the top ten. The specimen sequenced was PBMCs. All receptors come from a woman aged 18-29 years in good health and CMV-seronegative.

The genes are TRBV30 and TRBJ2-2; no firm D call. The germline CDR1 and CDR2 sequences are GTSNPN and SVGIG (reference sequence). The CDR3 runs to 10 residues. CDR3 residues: CACRTGELFF. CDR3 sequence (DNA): TGTGCGTGCCGGACCGGGGAGCTGTTTTTT.

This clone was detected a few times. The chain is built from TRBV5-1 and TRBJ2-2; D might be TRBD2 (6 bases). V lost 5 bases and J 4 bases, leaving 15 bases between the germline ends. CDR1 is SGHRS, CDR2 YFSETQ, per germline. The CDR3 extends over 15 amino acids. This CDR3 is CASRAGTQSTGELFF. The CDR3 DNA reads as TGCGCCAGCAGGGCCGGGACTCAAAGCACCGGGGAGCTGTTTTTT.

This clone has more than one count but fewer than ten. The CDR3: CSVEAKQADEQFF. The CDR3, as DNA: TGCAGCGTTGAAGCCAAACAGGCGGATGAGCAGTTCTTC. The chain couples TRBV29-1 to TRBJ2-1, with a tentative D call TRBD1 (5 bases). The length of the CDR3 is 13 residues. CDR1 SQVTM and CDR2 ANQGSEA come from the germline V gene. V was pared by 1 base and J by 8 bases, with 12 bases between.

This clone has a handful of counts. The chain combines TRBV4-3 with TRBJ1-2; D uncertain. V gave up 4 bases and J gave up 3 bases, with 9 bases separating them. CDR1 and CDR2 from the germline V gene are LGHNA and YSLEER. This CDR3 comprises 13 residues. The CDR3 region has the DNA TGCGCCAGCAGCCCCACATTGGACTATGGCTACACCTTC. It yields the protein CASSPTLDYGYTF.

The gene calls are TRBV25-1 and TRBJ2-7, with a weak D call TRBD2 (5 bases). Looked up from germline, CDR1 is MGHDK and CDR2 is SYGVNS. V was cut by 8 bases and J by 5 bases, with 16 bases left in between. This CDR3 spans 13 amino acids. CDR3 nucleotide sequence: TGTGCCAGCGAGGGCGGCTATTTGGACGAGCAGTACTTC. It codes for CASEGGYLDEQYF.

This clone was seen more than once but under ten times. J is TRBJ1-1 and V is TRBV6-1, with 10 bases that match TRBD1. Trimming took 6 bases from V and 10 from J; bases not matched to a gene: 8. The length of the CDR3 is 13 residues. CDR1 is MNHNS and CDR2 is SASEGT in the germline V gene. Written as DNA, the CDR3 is TGTGCCAGCAGCGCGGGACAGGGGAGGGGAGCTTTCTTT. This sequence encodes CASSAGQGRGAFF.

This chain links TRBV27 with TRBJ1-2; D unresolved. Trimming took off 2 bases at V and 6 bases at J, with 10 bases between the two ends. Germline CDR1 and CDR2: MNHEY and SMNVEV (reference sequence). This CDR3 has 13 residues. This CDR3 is CASSLGVSDGYTF. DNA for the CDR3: TGTGCCAGCAGTTTAGGTGTCTCAGATGGCTACACCTTC.

The CDR3 is CASSELVQGAHEQYF. The DNA of the CDR3 is TGTGCCAGCAGCGAACTCGTCCAGGGGGCCCACGAGCAGTACTTC. The chain couples TRBV7-2 to TRBJ2-7; 8 nucleotides line up with TRBD1. J gave up 5 bases and V 5 bases, and 11 bases lay outside the gene matches. This CDR3 region has 15 residues. Germline-derived CDR1 and CDR2 are SGHTA and FQGNSA.

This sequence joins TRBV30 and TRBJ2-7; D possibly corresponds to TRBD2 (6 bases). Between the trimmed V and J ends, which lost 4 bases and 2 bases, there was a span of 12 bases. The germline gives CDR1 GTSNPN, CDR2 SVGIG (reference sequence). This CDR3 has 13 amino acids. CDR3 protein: CAWTGLTTYEQYF. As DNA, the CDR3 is TGTGCCTGGACTGGACTAACCACCTACGAGCAGTACTTC. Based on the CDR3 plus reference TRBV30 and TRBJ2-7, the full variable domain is SQTIHQWPATLVQPVGSPLSLECTVEGTSNPNLYWYRQAAGRGLQLLFYSVGIGQISSEVPQNLSASRPQDRQFILSSKKLLLSDSGFYLCAWTGLTTYEQYFGPGTRLTVT.

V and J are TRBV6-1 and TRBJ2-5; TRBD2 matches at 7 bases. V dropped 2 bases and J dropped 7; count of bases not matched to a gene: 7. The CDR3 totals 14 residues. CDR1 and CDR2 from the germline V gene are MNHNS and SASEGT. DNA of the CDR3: TGTGCCAGCAGTGAACCGGCAGGGAGGGGGACCCAGTACTTC. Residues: CASSEPAGRGTQYF.

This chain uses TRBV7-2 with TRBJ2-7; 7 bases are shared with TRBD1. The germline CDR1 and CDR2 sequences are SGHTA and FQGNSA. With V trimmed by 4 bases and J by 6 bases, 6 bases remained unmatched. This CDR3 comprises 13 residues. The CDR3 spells CASSSTGASEQYF. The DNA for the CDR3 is TGTGCCAGCAGCTCAACAGGGGCGTCCGAGCAGTACTTC.

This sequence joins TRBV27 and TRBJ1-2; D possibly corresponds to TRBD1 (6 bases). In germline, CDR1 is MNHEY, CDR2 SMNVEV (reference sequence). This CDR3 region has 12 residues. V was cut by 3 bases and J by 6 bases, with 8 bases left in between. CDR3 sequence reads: CASSFSGDGYTF. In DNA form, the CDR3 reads TGTGCCAGCAGTTTCTCAGGGGATGGCTACACCTTC.

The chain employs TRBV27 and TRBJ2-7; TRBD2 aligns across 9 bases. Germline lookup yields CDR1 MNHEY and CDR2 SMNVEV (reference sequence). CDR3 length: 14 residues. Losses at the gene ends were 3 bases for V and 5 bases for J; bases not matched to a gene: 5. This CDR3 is CASSFAGGPNEQYF. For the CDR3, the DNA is TGTGCCAGCAGTTTTGCGGGAGGGCCCAACGAGCAGTACTTC.

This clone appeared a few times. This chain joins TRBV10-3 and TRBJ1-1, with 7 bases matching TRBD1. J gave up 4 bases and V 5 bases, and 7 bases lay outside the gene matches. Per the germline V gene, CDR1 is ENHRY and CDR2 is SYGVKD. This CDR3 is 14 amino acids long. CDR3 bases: TGTGCCATCAGTACCGGGACAGTATCCACTGAAGCTTTCTTT. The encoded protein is CAISTGTVSTEAFF.

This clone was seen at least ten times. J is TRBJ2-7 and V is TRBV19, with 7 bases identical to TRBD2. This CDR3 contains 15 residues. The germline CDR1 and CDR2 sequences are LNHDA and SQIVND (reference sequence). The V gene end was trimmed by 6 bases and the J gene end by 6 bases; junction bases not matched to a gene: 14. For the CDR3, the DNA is TGTGCCAGTAGCCTCAGGGAGGGTGTTGAGAGCGAGCAGTACTTC. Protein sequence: CASSLREGVESEQYF.